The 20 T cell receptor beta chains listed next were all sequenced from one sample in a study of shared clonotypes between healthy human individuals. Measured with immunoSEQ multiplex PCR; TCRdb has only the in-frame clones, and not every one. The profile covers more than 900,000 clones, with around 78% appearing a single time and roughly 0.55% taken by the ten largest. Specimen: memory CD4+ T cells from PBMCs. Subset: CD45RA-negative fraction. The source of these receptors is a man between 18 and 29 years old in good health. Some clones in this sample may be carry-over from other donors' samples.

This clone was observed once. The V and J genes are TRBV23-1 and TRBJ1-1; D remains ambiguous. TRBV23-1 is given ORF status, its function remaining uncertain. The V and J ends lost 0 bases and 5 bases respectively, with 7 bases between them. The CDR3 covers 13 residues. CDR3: CASSQSKSTEAFF. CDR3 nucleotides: TGCGCCAGCAGTCAATCAAAGAGTACTGAAGCTTTCTTT.

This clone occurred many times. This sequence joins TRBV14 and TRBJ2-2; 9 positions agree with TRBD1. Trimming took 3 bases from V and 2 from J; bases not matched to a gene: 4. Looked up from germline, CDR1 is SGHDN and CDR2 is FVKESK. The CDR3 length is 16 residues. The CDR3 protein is CASSHNRGRNTGELFF. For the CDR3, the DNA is TGTGCCAGCAGCCATAACAGGGGGCGTAACACCGGGGAGCTGTTTTTT.

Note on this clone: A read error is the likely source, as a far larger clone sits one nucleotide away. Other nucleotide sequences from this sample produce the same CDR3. The CDR3 region has the DNA TGCGCCAGCAGCTTGGAGAGTGTTAACTATGGCTACACCTTC. The encoded protein is CASSLESVNYGYTF. The rearrangement uses TRBV5-1 and TRBJ1-2; D is unresolved. The V end lost 0 bases, the J end lost 1 base, and 7 bases lay between the germline ends. Germline V gene sequence: CDR1 SGHRS, CDR2 YFSETQ. CDR3 length: 14 amino acids.

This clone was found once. In DNA form, the CDR3 reads TGTGCCAGCAGTTCCCTTACTAGCGGGAGGGCCTACGAGCAGTACTTC. Its protein is CASSSLTSGRAYEQYF. The genes are TRBV28 and TRBJ2-7; 13 bases map to TRBD2. The CDR3 is 16 residues long. V lost 4 bases, J lost 2 bases, and 5 bases stayed unmatched. Germline V lookup: CDR1 MDHEN, CDR2 SYDVKM.

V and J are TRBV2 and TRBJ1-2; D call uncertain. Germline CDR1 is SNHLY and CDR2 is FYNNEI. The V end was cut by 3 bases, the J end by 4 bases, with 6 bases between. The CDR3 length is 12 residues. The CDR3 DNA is TGTGCCAGCAGTGAGGGGAGCTATGGCTACACCTTC. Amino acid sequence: CASSEGSYGYTF.

Here the CDR3 reads CASSQDPNSAYNSPLHF. CDR3 nucleotides: TGCGCCAGCAGCCAAGACCCCAACAGTGCTTATAATTCACCCCTCCACTTT. The rearrangement uses TRBV4-1 and TRBJ1-6; D is unclear. Germline values: CDR1 MGHRA, CDR2 YSYEKL. This CDR3 comprises 17 residues. With 0 bases removed from V and 4 bases from J, the gap between germline ends came to 13 bases.

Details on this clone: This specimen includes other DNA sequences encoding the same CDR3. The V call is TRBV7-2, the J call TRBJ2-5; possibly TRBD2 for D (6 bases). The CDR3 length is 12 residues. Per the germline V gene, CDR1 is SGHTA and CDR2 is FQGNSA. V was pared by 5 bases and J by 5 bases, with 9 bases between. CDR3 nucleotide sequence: TGTGCCAGCAGCCCTCGGGGGGAGACCCAGTACTTC. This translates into CASSPRGETQYF.

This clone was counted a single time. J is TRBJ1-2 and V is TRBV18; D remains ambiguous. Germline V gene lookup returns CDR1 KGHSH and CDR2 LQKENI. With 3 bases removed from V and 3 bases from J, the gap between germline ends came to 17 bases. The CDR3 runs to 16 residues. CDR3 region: CASSPNASPSYYGYTF. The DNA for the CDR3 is TGTGCCAGCTCACCTAACGCCAGTCCGTCTTACTATGGCTACACCTTC.

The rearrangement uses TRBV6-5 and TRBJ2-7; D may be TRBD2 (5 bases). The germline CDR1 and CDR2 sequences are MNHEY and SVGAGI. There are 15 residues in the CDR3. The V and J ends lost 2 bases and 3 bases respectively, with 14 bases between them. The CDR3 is CASSYAPAVGYEQYF. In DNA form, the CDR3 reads TGTGCCAGCAGTTACGCGCCAGCGGTCGGCTACGAGCAGTACTTC.

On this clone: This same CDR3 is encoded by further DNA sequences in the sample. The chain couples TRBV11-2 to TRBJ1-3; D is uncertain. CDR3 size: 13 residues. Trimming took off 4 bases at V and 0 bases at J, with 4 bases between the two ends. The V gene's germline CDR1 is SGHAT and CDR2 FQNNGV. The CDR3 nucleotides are TGTGCCAGCAGCTCTTCCTCTGGAAACACCATATATTTT. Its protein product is CASSSSSGNTIYF. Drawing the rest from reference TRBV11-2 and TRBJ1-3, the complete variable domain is EAGVAQSPRYKIIEKRQSVAFWCNPISGHATLYWYQQILGQGPKLLIQFQNNGVVDDSQLPKDRFSAERLKGVDSTLKIQPAKLEDSAVYLCASSSSSGNTIYFGEGSWLTVV.

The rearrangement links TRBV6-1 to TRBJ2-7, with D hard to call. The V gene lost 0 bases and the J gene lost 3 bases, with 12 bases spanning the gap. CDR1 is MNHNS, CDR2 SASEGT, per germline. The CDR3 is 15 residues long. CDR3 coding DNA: TGTGCCAGCAGTGAAGCAATGGGTCGCTTCTACGAGCAGTACTTC. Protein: CASSEAMGRFYEQYF.

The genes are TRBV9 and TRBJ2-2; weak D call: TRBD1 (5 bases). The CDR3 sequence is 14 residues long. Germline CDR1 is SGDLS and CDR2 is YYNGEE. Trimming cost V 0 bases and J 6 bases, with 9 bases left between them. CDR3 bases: TGTGCCAGCAGCGTAGACAGGTTAGCCGGGGAGCTGTTTTTT. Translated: CASSVDRLAGELFF.

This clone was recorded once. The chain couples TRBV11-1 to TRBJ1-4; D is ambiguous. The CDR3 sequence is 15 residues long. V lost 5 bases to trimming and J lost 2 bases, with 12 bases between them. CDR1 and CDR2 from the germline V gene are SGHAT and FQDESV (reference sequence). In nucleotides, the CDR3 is TGTGCCAGCAGCAGCCGACTGACTACTAATGAAAAACTGTTTTTT. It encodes CASSSRLTTNEKLFF.

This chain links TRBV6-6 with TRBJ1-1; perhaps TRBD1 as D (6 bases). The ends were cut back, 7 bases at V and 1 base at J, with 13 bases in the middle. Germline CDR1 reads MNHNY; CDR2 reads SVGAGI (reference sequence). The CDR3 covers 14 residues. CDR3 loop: CASIGEGGNTEAFF. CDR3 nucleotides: TGTGCCAGCATCGGAGAGGGGGGGAACACTGAAGCTTTCTTT.

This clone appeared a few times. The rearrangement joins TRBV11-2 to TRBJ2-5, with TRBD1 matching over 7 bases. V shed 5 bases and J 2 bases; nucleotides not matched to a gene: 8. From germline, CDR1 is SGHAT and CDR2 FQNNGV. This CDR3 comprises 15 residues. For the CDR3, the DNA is TGTGCCAGCAGCCTGACAGGGATGGGACAAGAGACCCAGTACTTC. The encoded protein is CASSLTGMGQETQYF.

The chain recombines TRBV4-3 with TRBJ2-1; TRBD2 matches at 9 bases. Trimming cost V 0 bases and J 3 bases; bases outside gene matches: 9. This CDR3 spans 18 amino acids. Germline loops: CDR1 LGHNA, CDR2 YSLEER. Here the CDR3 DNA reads TGCGCCAGCAGCCAAGAACTAGCGGGCGGTACTGTCTACAATGAGCAGTTCTTC. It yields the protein CASSQELAGGTVYNEQFF.

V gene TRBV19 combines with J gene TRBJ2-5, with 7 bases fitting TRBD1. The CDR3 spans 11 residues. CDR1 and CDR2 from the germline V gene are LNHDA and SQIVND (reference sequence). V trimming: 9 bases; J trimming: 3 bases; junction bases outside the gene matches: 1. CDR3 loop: CASDREETQYF. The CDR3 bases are TGTGCCAGCGACAGGGAAGAGACCCAGTACTTC.

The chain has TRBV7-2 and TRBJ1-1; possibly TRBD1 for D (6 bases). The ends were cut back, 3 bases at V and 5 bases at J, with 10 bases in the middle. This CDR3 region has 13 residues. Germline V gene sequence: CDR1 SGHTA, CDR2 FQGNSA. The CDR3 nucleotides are TGTGCCAGCAGCTTTGTCAGGGGTACTGAAGCTTTCTTT. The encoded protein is CASSFVRGTEAFF.

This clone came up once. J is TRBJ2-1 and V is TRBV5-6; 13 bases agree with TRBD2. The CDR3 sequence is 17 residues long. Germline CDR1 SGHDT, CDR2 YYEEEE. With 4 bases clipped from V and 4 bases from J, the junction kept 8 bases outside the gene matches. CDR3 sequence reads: CASSLGLAGSTYNEQFF. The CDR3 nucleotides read TGTGCCAGCAGCCTGGGACTAGCGGGATCCACATACAATGAGCAGTTCTTC.

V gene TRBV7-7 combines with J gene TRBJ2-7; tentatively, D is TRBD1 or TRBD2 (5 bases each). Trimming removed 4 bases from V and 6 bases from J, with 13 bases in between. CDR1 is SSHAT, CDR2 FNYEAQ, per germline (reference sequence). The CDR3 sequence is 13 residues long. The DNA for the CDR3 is TGTGCCAGCAGCTCCCATGCCGGGGCCGAGCAGTACTTC. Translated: CASSSHAGAEQYF.